Following are 17 T cell receptor beta chains from one sample sequenced in a study of blood T cell repertoires in COVID-19. Only in-frame clones appear in the TCRdb table, and some are missing; sequencing was by immunoSEQ multiplex PCR. The table records 100,000 to 150,000 clones, around nine tenths of them present only once. Material: peripheral blood. These receptors were obtained from an older woman with COVID-19, enrolled during active disease.

The chain uses TRBV24-1 and TRBJ2-2; D perhaps matches TRBD2 (5 bases). This CDR3 contains 13 residues. V was pared by 11 bases and J by 7 bases, with 16 bases between. Per the germline V gene, CDR1 is KGHDR and CDR2 is SFDVKD. The CDR3 loop is CAISRGKGGELFF. In DNA, the CDR3 is TGTGCCATAAGTCGGGGAAAGGGCGGGGAGCTGTTTTTT.

The genes are TRBV11-2 and TRBJ2-7; 7 nucleotides line up with TRBD2. V dropped 3 bases and J dropped 5; count of bases not matched to a gene: 4. CDR1 is SGHAT, CDR2 FQNNGV, per germline. CDR3 length equals 13 residues. For the CDR3, the DNA is TGTGCCAGCAGCTTGGCCCGGGGGGACGAGCAGTACTTC. This codes for CASSLARGDEQYF.

With respect to this clone: Other DNA sequences in the same sample also yield this CDR3. This sequence joins TRBV6-4 and TRBJ1-1, with D possibly being TRBD1 (5 bases). Trimming shortened V by 6 bases and J by 1 base, and 9 bases separated the two germline ends. The CDR3 is made up of 13 amino acids. Germline V CDR1 and CDR2: MRHNA, SNTAGT. The CDR3 is CASSLQENTEAFF. The CDR3 DNA sequence: TGTGCCAGCAGCTTACAGGAGAACACTGAAGCTTTCTTT.

The chain links TRBV18 to TRBJ1-1; D is ambiguous. The CDR3 totals 13 residues. V dropped 1 base and J dropped 4 bases, with 7 bases sitting between them. Germline V CDR1 and CDR2: KGHSH, LQKENI. The chain's CDR3 is CASSPRESTEAFF. CDR3 nucleotides: TGTGCCAGCTCACCACGAGAGAGCACTGAAGCTTTCTTT.

V usage is TRBV7-8 and J usage is TRBJ1-1; 9 bases line up with TRBD1. The germline gives CDR1 SGHVS, CDR2 FQNEAQ. The CDR3 sequence is 13 residues long. With V trimmed by 2 bases and J by 6 bases, 1 base remained unmatched. CDR3 loop: CASSLTGGSEAFF. The CDR3 DNA reads TGTGCCAGCAGCTTAACAGGGGGCTCTGAAGCTTTCTTT. Using reference TRBV7-8 and TRBJ1-1 for the parts outside the CDR3, the full variable domain is GAGVSQSPRYKVAKRGQDVALRCDPISGHVSLFWYQQALGQGPEFLTYFQNEAQLDKSGLPSDRFFAERPEGSVSTLKIQRTQQEDSAVYLCASSLTGGSEAFFGQGTRLTVV.

The V and J genes are TRBV24-1 and TRBJ2-1; 10 bases align to TRBD2. Germline V gives CDR1 KGHDR, CDR2 SFDVKD. The CDR3 covers 16 residues. Trimming removed 4 bases from V and 3 bases from J; junction bases left unmatched: 5. DNA of the CDR3: TGTGCCACCAGTGACCCTCCTAGCGGGGGCTACAATGAGCAGTTCTTC. This sequence encodes CATSDPPSGGYNEQFF.

This clone was seen once. This rearrangement joins TRBV5-1 to TRBJ1-1; TRBD1 matches 7 bases. CDR1 and CDR2 from the germline V gene are SGHRS and YFSETQ. This CDR3 has 14 amino acids. With 4 bases clipped from V and 6 bases from J, the junction kept 9 bases outside the gene matches. The CDR3 region is CASSDPQGRAEAFF. The CDR3, as DNA: TGCGCCAGCAGCGACCCACAGGGGCGAGCTGAAGCTTTCTTT.

This sequence joins TRBV28 and TRBJ2-5; 9 bases align to TRBD1. With V trimmed by 7 bases and J by 5 bases, 5 bases remained unmatched. CDR3 size: 13 residues. The germline CDR1 and CDR2 sequences are MDHEN and SYDVKM. DNA of the CDR3: TGTGCCAGCAACTTACAGGGGGCGGAGACCCAGTACTTC. Protein sequence: CASNLQGAETQYF.

This chain uses TRBV12-5 with TRBJ2-6; maybe TRBD1 (5 bases). Germline V gives CDR1 LGHNT, CDR2 FRNRAP. V shed 8 bases and J shed 4 bases, with 9 bases lying between them. CDR3 length: 13 amino acids. CDR3 protein: CASSGSGANVLTF. As DNA, the CDR3 is TGTGCTAGTTCAGGGTCCGGGGCCAACGTCCTGACTTTC.

V and J are TRBV6-6 and TRBJ2-1; 9 nucleotides match TRBD1. The V gene end was trimmed by 2 bases and the J gene end by 10 bases; junction bases not matched to a gene: 3. In germline, CDR1 is MNHNY, CDR2 SVGAGI (reference sequence). CDR3 length: 13 amino acids. The CDR3, as DNA: TGTGCCAGCAGTTACCCAGGGACAGGGGAGCAGTTCTTC. Protein sequence: CASSYPGTGEQFF.

The V call is TRBV7-2, the J call TRBJ2-7, with D possibly being TRBD2 (6 bases). The CDR3 contains 14 residues. From germline, CDR1 is SGHTA and CDR2 FQGNSA. V was shortened by 3 bases and J by 4 bases, with 13 bases between the two germline ends. The CDR3 bases are TGTGCCAGCAGCTTGCGGGGTCCGGAATACGAGCAGTACTTC. Translation: CASSLRGPEYEQYF.

This sequence joins TRBV6-6 and TRBJ2-7, with 8 positions matching TRBD2. The CDR3 totals 13 residues. The junction had 2 bases not matched to a gene; V was cut back by 2 bases and J by 5 bases. Per the germline V gene, CDR1 is MNHNY and CDR2 is SVGAGI (reference sequence). The CDR3 region has the DNA TGTGCCAGCAGTTACCCGGGGGGGGACGAGCAGTACTTC. It translates to CASSYPGGDEQYF.

This clone was counted once. V is TRBV3-1 (or the pseudogene TRBV3-2) and J is TRBJ1-2; D is possibly TRBD1 (6 bases). Germline CDR1 reads LGHDT; CDR2 reads YNNKEL (reference sequence). V was cut by 1 base and J by 1 base, with 10 bases left in between. The CDR3 has 15 amino acids. CDR3 nucleotides: TGTGCCAGCAGCCAAGTTAGGGGGTTTAACTATGGCTACACCTTC. Amino acid sequence: CASSQVRGFNYGYTF.

This sequence joins TRBV7-3 and TRBJ2-2; 8 nucleotides agree with TRBD2. V shed 1 base, J shed 15 bases, and the junction held 10 bases outside the gene matches. CDR1 SGHTA and CDR2 FQGTGA come from the germline V gene. CDR3 length: 14 amino acids. In nucleotides, the CDR3 is TGTGCCAGCAGCTTAAGTAGCGGGGCGCGTAGTTTGTTTTTT. Translated, it gives CASSLSSGARSLFF.

V is TRBV27 and J is TRBJ1-2; 7 nucleotides match TRBD1. This CDR3 comprises 14 residues. Trimming cost V 4 bases and J 5 bases; bases outside gene matches: 7. Per germline, CDR1 MNHEY and CDR2 SMNVEV (reference sequence). The CDR3 nucleotides are TGTGCCAGCAGTTCCGGACAGGAGATATATGGCTACACCTTC. Its translation is CASSSGQEIYGYTF.

The rearrangement joins TRBV6-5 to TRBJ2-7; tentatively, D is TRBD1 (5 bases). CDR3 size: 14 residues. Germline V CDR1 and CDR2: MNHEY, SVGAGI. Trimming shortened V by 2 bases and J by 4 bases, and 12 bases separated the two germline ends. CDR3 DNA: TGTGCCAGCAGTTACACTCCAGGGCCGTACGAGCAGTACTTC. This sequence encodes CASSYTPGPYEQYF.

The genes are TRBV20-1 and TRBJ1-6; TRBD1 aligns across 7 bases. CDR1 DFQATT and CDR2 SNEGSKA come from the germline V gene (reference sequence). After removal of 3 bases from V and 14 bases from J, the junction contained 16 bases not matched to a gene. This CDR3 contains 15 residues. CDR3 amino acids: CSASLRGETGGALHF. CDR3 DNA sequence: TGCAGTGCTAGTCTCAGGGGGGAAACCGGGGGGGCCCTCCACTTT.